This TCR beta chain was sequenced for a study of CD8 T cells in Susac syndrome. TCR beta sequencing covered blood CD8+ and CD4+ T cells. It was treatment-naive patients with stable or active relapsing-remitting disease who made up the multiple sclerosis controls. Negative isolation was used for CD8+ and CD4+ T cells and FACS enrichment for TEMRA cells. Random hexamers primed reverse transcription of roughly 0.5 to 1 ug RNA. TCRdb analysed the immunoSEQ multiplex PCR reads with MiXCR anew, one entry per CDR3 protein. This repertoire shows around 69,000 distinct CDR3 sequences, roughly 95% found once; its top ten account for 0.085% to 0.14%. V was pared by 1 base and J by 4 bases, with 20 bases of the junction left unmatched. Germline V CDR1 and CDR2: GTSNPN, SVGIG (reference sequence). The CDR3 consists of 19 residues.

The chain uses TRBV30 and TRBJ2-3; 7 bases map to TRBD1. The receptor comes from a human donor with multiple sclerosis. The material sequenced was CD4+ T cells from PBMCs. CDR3 bases: TGTGCCTGGAGTGAGCACAGGGGAGATTTGCTAGCTCTTGCAGATACGCAGTATTTT. Translated, it gives CAWSEHRGDLLALADTQYF.